The rows below give T cell receptor beta chains drawn from one sample of a study of blood T cell repertoires in COVID-19. The assay was immunoSEQ multiplex PCR, and TCRdb's table has in-frame clones only and misses some. Of about 74,000 clones listed, 90% to 95% are singletons. The sequenced sample was peripheral blood. The receptors were gathered from a man aged 50-59 years with COVID-19, enrolled during active disease. Each CDR3 is given with its conserved first and last residue. Each record gives: CDR3 length, clone size, V gene, D gene, J gene, CDR3 protein, CDR3 DNA. The D gene is left open where the match is weak. Clone size is stated in some rows and not others, as once, few, many or a class when expanded.

length: 15
size: once
V: TRBV6-2/TRBV6-3
D: .
J: TRBJ1-5
CDR3: CASSYLRVGNQPQHF
DNA: TGTGCCAGCAGTTACCTCAGGGTCGGCAATCAGCCCCAGCATTTT

length: 15
size: .
V: TRBV6-1
D: .
J: TRBJ1-1
CDR3: CASSDTGRLDNRAFF
DNA: TGTGCCAGCAGTGATACCGGGCGGTTGGACAACCGAGCTTTCTTT

length: 13
size: .
V: TRBV18
D: .
J: TRBJ2-7
CDR3: CASSPVTSYEQYF
DNA: TGTGCCAGCTCACCCGTGACAAGCTACGAGCAGTACTTC

length: 15
size: .
V: TRBV13
D: TRBD2
J: TRBJ2-5
CDR3: CASSLGAGGPETQYF
DNA: TGTGCCAGCAGCTTAGGAGCGGGAGGGCCGGAGACCCAGTACTTC

length: 14
size: .
V: TRBV19
D: TRBD1
J: TRBJ1-5
CDR3: CASSRGQGIQPQHF
DNA: TGTGCCAGTAGCCGGGGACAGGGGATTCAGCCCCAGCATTTT

length: 13
size: .
V: TRBV29-1
D: TRBD1
J: TRBJ1-1
CDR3: CSVDRGWGTEAFF
DNA: TGCAGCGTGGACAGGGGTTGGGGCACTGAAGCTTTCTTT

length: 15
size: .
V: TRBV7-8
D: TRBD2
J: TRBJ2-3
CDR3: CASSYYSGTTDTQYF
DNA: TGTGCCAGCAGCTACTATAGCGGGACCACAGATACGCAGTATTTT

length: 15
size: .
V: TRBV29-1
D: TRBD2
J: TRBJ2-1
CDR3: CSVEARLAVYNEQFF
DNA: TGCAGCGTTGAAGCCCGACTAGCGGTCTACAATGAGCAGTTCTTC

length: 15
size: .
V: TRBV27
D: .
J: TRBJ1-1
CDR3: CATFLLTGQATEAFF
DNA: TGTGCCACCTTCCTCCTGACAGGCCAGGCCACTGAAGCTTTCTTT

length: 15
size: once
V: TRBV5-1
D: TRBD1
J: TRBJ2-2
CDR3: CASSAGQANTGELFF
DNA: TGCGCCAGCAGCGCGGGACAGGCGAACACCGGGGAGCTGTTTTTT

length: 17
size: .
V: TRBV28
D: TRBD1
J: TRBJ1-2
CDR3: CASSVSGTGIERDGYTF
DNA: TGTGCCAGCAGTGTTTCCGGGACAGGGATTGAGCGCGATGGCTACACCTTC

length: 15
size: .
V: TRBV3-1/TRBV3-2
D: TRBD1
J: TRBJ1-1
CDR3: CASSLQGAMNTEAFF
DNA: TGTGCCAGCAGCCTACAGGGGGCGATGAACACTGAAGCTTTCTTT

length: 14
size: .
V: TRBV3-1/TRBV3-2
D: TRBD1
J: TRBJ1-1
CDR3: CASSRDRGQSEAFF
DNA: TGTGCCAGCAGCCGGGACAGGGGGCAGAGTGAAGCTTTCTTT

length: 15
size: .
V: TRBV19
D: TRBD1
J: TRBJ2-1
CDR3: CASSISGTGAYEQFF
DNA: TGTGCCAGTAGTATCTCCGGGACAGGGGCGTACGAGCAGTTCTTC

length: 15
size: .
V: TRBV19
D: TRBD2
J: TRBJ2-3
CDR3: CASSKAGVAADTQYF
DNA: TGTGCCAGTAGTAAAGCGGGAGTTGCGGCAGATACGCAGTATTTT

length: 13
size: .
V: TRBV28
D: .
J: TRBJ2-1
CDR3: CASSFSSYNEQFF
DNA: TGTGCCAGCAGTTTCTCCAGCTACAATGAGCAGTTCTTC

length: 14
size: .
V: TRBV27
D: TRBD1
J: TRBJ1-4
CDR3: CASSSGTVNEKLFF
DNA: TGTGCCAGCTCGTCCGGGACAGTCAATGAAAAACTGTTTTTT

length: 14
size: .
V: TRBV7-9
D: .
J: TRBJ2-3
CDR3: CASSPQTGSYTQYF
DNA: TGTGCCAGCAGCCCTCAGACTGGGTCTTATACGCAGTATTTT

length: 14
size: .
V: TRBV29-1
D: TRBD2
J: TRBJ2-1
CDR3: CSAEREREVNEQFF
DNA: TGCAGCGCTGAGCGGGAGCGGGAAGTAAATGAGCAGTTCTTC

length: 16
size: .
V: TRBV14
D: .
J: TRBJ2-1
CDR3: CASSPDERGSYNEQFF
DNA: TGTGCCAGCAGCCCCGACGAAAGGGGTTCCTACAATGAGCAGTTCTTC

length: 16
size: few
V: TRBV5-1
D: TRBD2
J: TRBJ2-3
CDR3: CASSLASGSNTDTQYF
DNA: TGCGCCAGCAGCTTGGCCAGCGGGAGTAACACAGATACGCAGTATTTT

length: 15
size: .
V: TRBV6-5
D: TRBD2
J: TRBJ2-5
CDR3: CASRPIAGVGETQYF
DNA: TGTGCCAGCAGGCCGATAGCGGGAGTAGGAGAGACCCAGTACTTC

length: 11
size: .
V: TRBV30
D: .
J: TRBJ1-1
CDR3: CAWTAAGEAFF
DNA: TGTGCCTGGACTGCGGCAGGGGAAGCTTTCTTT

length: 13
size: .
V: TRBV28
D: TRBD1
J: TRBJ2-5
CDR3: CASTRQGMKTQYF
DNA: TGTGCCAGCACCCGACAGGGGATGAAGACCCAGTACTTC

length: 14
size: .
V: TRBV28
D: TRBD1
J: TRBJ1-2
CDR3: CASSYAGTGSGYTF
DNA: TGTGCCAGCAGTTACGCCGGGACAGGATCTGGCTACACCTTC

length: 15
size: once
V: TRBV28
D: .
J: TRBJ2-3
CDR3: CASSRTPRGTDTQYF
DNA: TGTGCCAGCAGTCGGACTCCCCGGGGGACAGATACGCAGTATTTT